This T cell receptor beta chain was observed in a study of quantifying T cell responses using KT2 cells. Overall study context: RNA was reverse transcribed with TCR alpha and beta constant-region primers. A predetermined fluorescence threshold ended the second PCR, run as a qPCR. The T4 ligation step was estimated to exceed 10% efficiency under optimum conditions.

KT2, a clone with a known TCR, was spiked into unfractionated PBMC. This clonotype was seen ten or more times. A single-stranded UMI oligo with SP2 sequence was ligated to cDNA 3' ends. First-round PCR used about 4 cycles and beta primers RC1.1 and RC1.2 covering TRBC1 and TRBC2. Starting with the second PCR, alpha and beta TCR chains went through separate processing. TCRdb passed the UMI-ligation and nested PCR reads through MiXCR, listing each CDR3 protein once. This table holds tens of thousands of distinct CDR3 sequences, around a tenth found once. J lost 2 bases, V lost 4 bases, and 9 bases had no gene match. This CDR3 contains 16 residues. The germline gives CDR1 SGHDN, CDR2 FVKESK.

This rearrangement joins TRBV14 to TRBJ2-3, with TRBD2 matching over 7 bases. The source of this sequence is a human donor. The sample consisted of PBMCs spiked with cells of the T cell clone KT2. DNA of the CDR3: TGTGCCAGCAGCCCGGGGAGCGGGGTTAACACAGATACGCAGTATTTT. It specifies CASSPGSGVNTDTQYF.